The text below deals with one T cell receptor beta chain. This clonotype was seen repeatedly, ten times or more. No cognate antigen has been identified for it. No much larger clone exists at a distance of one base, and base qualities are not known. Since the library was made to target alpha chains, this beta chain is a stray read and its abundance is not meaningful. The method behind the library was 5' RACE. Data came from a NextSeq 500. To allow correction of PCR and sequencing errors, the TCR library protocol tagged every TCR cDNA molecule with a unique molecular identifier. The study's own analysis went as follows. TCR identification, UMI-based error correction and CDR3 extraction were all carried out with Decombinator tools. Expanded TCRs were defined as those above a frequency of 2 per 1,000, corresponding to the top 1% of the tumor frequency distribution. Each repertoire was subsampled 100 times to 5,000 TCRs, after which Renyi diversity was computed with the R vegan package. CDR3 similarity networks were constructed using string-kernel similarity of amino acid triplets, with links drawn between CDR3s whose pairwise similarity was above 0.82. TCRdb applied fastp at Q25 and MiXCR to the public reads, then kept only in-frame beta chains. For every CDR3 protein sequence, its rows merge into one entry that carries the most common genes and DNA. TCRdb, not the original authors, processed these V and J calls. In this sample the table shows around 7,000 distinct CDR3 sequences, approximately 7% of which occur a single time. About three quarters of the sample is taken by the ten largest.

Germline trimming: 5 bases from V, 5 bases from J; junction bases outside gene matches: 10. The CDR3 holds 14 amino acids from the cysteine to the phenylalanine. Kept here is only the CDR3 DNA, which spans 42 bases and is read in frame from base 1. CDR1 is given as SQVTM and CDR2 as ANQGSEA, both from the germline V gene. The data stem from a study of spatial heterogeneity in lung cancer (dated by TCRdb to 2018 to 2020). The study in broad terms: More beta-chain than alpha-chain transcripts were consistently detected, likely reflecting higher beta-chain transcript abundance. In the raw uncorrected reads, each unique combination of TCR and UMI appeared more than ten times on average. The study quantitatively compared TCR alpha and beta repertoires across multiple tumor regions, matched nontumor lung and blood in non-small cell lung cancer. TCR repertoire features were related to nonsynonymous mutation counts determined by whole-exome sequencing of tumor tissue. At surgery, 200 or so tumor regions, 61 to 65 matched nontumor lung samples and some 54 PBMC samples were TCR-sequenced for both alpha and beta chains.

The paper as a whole reports these results and caveats: Ubiquitous expanded tumor TCRs showed up in blood more often at tumor resection than at routine follow-up. Confirming at a functional level the hypothesis that regional TCRs recognize regional mutations was considered to require additional single-cell paired TCR alpha and beta sequencing.

What this sample's time point label stands for: sample taken at primary tumor resection. Without any cell sorting, TCR sequencing was performed on whole RNA extracted either from tumor and nontumor lung tissue or from cryopreserved PBMC samples. Samples were obtained from roughly 72 patients with early-stage, untreated non-small cell lung cancer from the lung TRACERx cohort. Only patients with enough RNA available from two or more tumor regions were chosen for TCR sequencing. The sequencing used PBMCs, collected at surgery. This receptor was taken from a male donor with early-stage non-small cell lung cancer. The V and J segments used are TRBV29-1 and TRBJ2-5, and TRBD1 aligns with 8 junction nucleotides. The nucleotide sequence reads TGCAGCGTTTCCTTGACAGGGGCATTGGAGACCCAGTACTTC. It is translated as CSVSLTGALETQYF.